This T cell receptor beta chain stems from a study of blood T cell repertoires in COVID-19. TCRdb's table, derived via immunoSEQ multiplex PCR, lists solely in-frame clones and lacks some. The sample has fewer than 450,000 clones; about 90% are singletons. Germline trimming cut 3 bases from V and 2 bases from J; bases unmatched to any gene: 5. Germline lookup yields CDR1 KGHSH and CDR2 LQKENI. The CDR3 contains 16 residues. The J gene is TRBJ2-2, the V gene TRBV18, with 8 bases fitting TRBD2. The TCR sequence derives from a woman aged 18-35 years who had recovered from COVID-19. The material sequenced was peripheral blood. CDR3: CASSPNLAGNTGELFF. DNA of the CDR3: TGTGCCAGCTCACCGAACTTAGCGGGAAACACCGGGGAGCTGTTTTTT.